This T cell receptor (beta chain) was sequenced in a study of metastatic and nonmetastatic thyroid tumors. Study information: A comparison of repertoires was made across blood and tumor or nodule tissue from malignant and benign thyroid patients. Study observations and caveats: Across blood and tumor, TCR beta diversity in malignant thyroid tumors was reportedly significantly higher than in benign nodules.

Relative to its sample, this clone is medium-sized. Its antigen is unidentified. With 0 bases removed from V and 6 bases from J, the gap between germline ends came to 10 bases. Germline V CDR1 and CDR2: MRHNA, SNTAGT. There are 14 residues in the CDR3. In the authors' workflow: The study built a papillary thyroid cancer distant-metastasis classifier from CDR3 differences across clinicopathological groups. TCRdb ran MiXCR on the PCR reads. The V and J calls were not made by the authors but by TCRdb's processing. The sample includes approximately 90,000 clones, roughly an eighth of them seen just once. All patients reached thyroid surgery having received no treatment beforehand.

This TCR was recovered from a female donor with papillary thyroid cancer or a benign thyroid nodule (not recorded which). Some clones in this sample may be carry-over from other donors' samples. The V gene is TRBV6-4, the J gene TRBJ2-3; D may be TRBD1 or TRBD2 (5 bases each). Sequenced sample: blood. CDR3 nucleotide sequence: TGTGCCAGCAGTGACTCGCCATGGGGGGATACGCAGTATTTT. Translated: CASSDSPWGDTQYF.